A single sample is the source of the 13 T cell receptor beta chains below, sequenced in a study of cytomegalovirus exposure and HLA in healthy donors. The PCR used 60 Vbeta and 13 Jbeta primers. Assay used: immunoSEQ multiplex PCR; TCRdb lists only in-frame clones, some missing. The table has under 200,000 clones, over 65% seen once. Sequenced: PBMCs. These receptors were obtained from a woman between 35 and 50 years old in good health and CMV-seropositive.

This chain connects TRBV27 to TRBJ1-5, with a tentative D call TRBD1 (6 bases). Germline CDR1 and CDR2: MNHEY and SMNVEV (reference sequence). The V and J ends lost 4 bases and 5 bases respectively, with 12 bases between them. This CDR3 spans 14 amino acids. The CDR3 is CASSSRGQYQPQHF. The DNA of the CDR3 is TGTGCCAGCAGTTCCCGGGGACAATATCAGCCCCAGCATTTT.

This chain links TRBV4-3 with TRBJ2-4; 7 nucleotides align to TRBD2. V lost 0 bases to trimming and J lost 8 bases; unmatched junction nucleotides: 7. CDR1 is LGHNA and CDR2 is YSLEER in the germline V gene. This CDR3 has 15 amino acids. The CDR3 loop reads CASSQDLRGGYIQYF. DNA of the CDR3: TGCGCCAGCAGCCAAGACCTGCGCGGGGGATACATTCAGTACTTC.

This chain links TRBV7-3 with TRBJ2-3, with 8 bases aligning to TRBD2. From germline, CDR1 is SGHTA and CDR2 FQGTGA. The CDR3 runs to 17 residues. V trimming: 2 bases; J trimming: 4 bases; junction bases outside the gene matches: 11. The DNA of the CDR3 is TGTGCCAGCAGCTTACGGCGGCAAGCGGGAGAAGCAGATACGCAGTATTTT. Protein sequence: CASSLRRQAGEADTQYF.

The chain combines TRBV9 with TRBJ2-1, with D uncertain. This CDR3 has 13 amino acids. CDR1 is SGDLS, CDR2 YYNGEE, per germline. Deletions cut 2 bases from V and 4 bases from J, with 7 bases between. CDR3 nucleotide sequence: TGTGCCAGCAGCGTCCTTCTATACAATGAGCAGTTCTTC. Amino acid sequence: CASSVLLYNEQFF.

The chain is built from TRBV27 and TRBJ2-1, with D tentatively TRBD2 (6 bases). V lost 3 bases to trimming and J lost 0 bases, with 9 bases between them. Germline V gene sequence: CDR1 MNHEY, CDR2 SMNVEV (reference sequence). The CDR3 length is 15 residues. This CDR3 is CASSFGGVSYNEQFF. CDR3 DNA sequence: TGTGCCAGCAGTTTTGGCGGGGTCTCCTACAATGAGCAGTTCTTC.

J is TRBJ1-2 and V is TRBV20-1; D gene ambiguous. In germline, CDR1 is DFQATT, CDR2 SNEGSKA (reference sequence). The CDR3 totals 11 residues. V lost 3 bases, J lost 5 bases, and 7 bases lay in between. The CDR3: CSARSGYGYTF. Here the CDR3 DNA reads TGCAGTGCTAGGTCCGGGTATGGCTACACCTTC.

The CDR3 region is CATSRSPDSSYEQYF. CDR3 sequence (DNA): TGTGCCACCAGCAGATCACCGGACAGCTCCTACGAGCAGTACTTC. J is TRBJ2-7 and V is TRBV15; a possible D gene is TRBD1 (6 bases). The ends were cut back, 2 bases at V and 0 bases at J, with 11 bases in the middle. The length of the CDR3 is 15 residues. Germline V gene lookup returns CDR1 LNHNV and CDR2 YYDKDF (reference sequence).

This sequence joins TRBV19 and TRBJ1-2, with a weak D call TRBD1 (5 bases). Trimming removed 3 bases from V and 7 bases from J, with 6 bases in between. In germline, CDR1 is LNHDA, CDR2 SQIVND (reference sequence). The CDR3 extends over 11 amino acids. CDR3: CASSIGGGYTF. CDR3 coding DNA: TGTGCCAGTAGTATCGGGGGTGGCTACACCTTC.

This sequence joins TRBV5-4 and TRBJ2-5; D is perhaps TRBD1 (5 bases). CDR3 length equals 13 residues. CDR1 and CDR2 from the germline V gene are SGHNT and YYREEE (reference sequence). Trimming removed 7 bases at V and 2 bases at J, with 12 bases between. In DNA, the CDR3 is TGTGCCAGCTCCATGGGGCAGCAAGAGACCCAGTACTTC. This translates into CASSMGQQETQYF.

CDR3 nucleotides: TGTGCCAGCAGCAAGCCGACAGGGGGTCCTGGAAACACCATATATTTT. Its translation: CASSKPTGGPGNTIYF. The V gene is TRBV5-4, the J gene TRBJ1-3, with 9 bases that match TRBD1. The CDR3 runs to 16 residues. Germline loops: CDR1 SGHNT, CDR2 YYREEE (reference sequence). J lost 2 bases, V lost 4 bases, and 7 bases had no gene match. Combining the CDR3 with reference TRBV5-4 and TRBJ1-3 gives the whole variable domain ETGVTQSPTHLIKTRGQQVTLRCSSQSGHNTVSWYQQALGQGPQFIFQYYREEENGRGNFPPRFSGLQFPNYSSELNVNALELDDSALYLCASSKPTGGPGNTIYFGEGSWLTVV.

The chain uses TRBV7-3 and TRBJ1-6; D is unresolved. Trimming removed 0 bases at V and 3 bases at J, with 6 bases between. The CDR3 spans 15 residues. Germline CDR1 is SGHTA and CDR2 is FQGTGA. CDR3 in DNA: TGTGCCAGCAGCTTAACGGCGGGCTATAATTCACCCCTCCACTTT. Its translation: CASSLTAGYNSPLHF.

CDR3 nucleotides: TGTGCCAGCAATCAGGGGGCAAATGAAAAACTGTTTTTT. Translating it yields CASNQGANEKLFF. The genes are TRBV28 and TRBJ1-4; 8 nucleotides align to TRBD1. CDR3 size: 13 residues. V trimming: 7 bases; J trimming: 5 bases; junction bases outside the gene matches: 3. Germline V gene lookup returns CDR1 MDHEN and CDR2 SYDVKM. Using reference TRBV28 and TRBJ1-4 for the parts outside the CDR3, the full variable domain is DVKVTQSSRYLVKRTGEKVFLECVQDMDHENMFWYRQDPGLGLRLIYFSYDVKMKEKGDIPEGYSVSREKKERFSLILESASTNQTSMYLCASNQGANEKLFFGSGTQLSVL.

This clone appeared a few times. V gene TRBV13 combines with J gene TRBJ1-3; D is perhaps TRBD1 (5 bases). This CDR3 has 16 residues. CDR1 and CDR2 from the germline V gene are PRHDT and FYEKMQ (reference sequence). Deletions cut 5 bases from V and 1 base from J, with 15 bases between. The CDR3 bases are TGTGCCAGCAGCCTCCTGCAGGGTATTTCTGGAAACACCATATATTTT. The encoded protein is CASSLLQGISGNTIYF.